These T cell receptor beta chains were read from a single sample in a study of blood T cell repertoires in COVID-19. The repertoire was sequenced with immunoSEQ multiplex PCR; TCRdb's copy has only in-frame clones and lacks some. Of some 320,000 clones listed, 85% to 90% are singletons. Sequencing was carried out using PBMCs or T cells enriched from blood (not recorded which). Receptors originate from a woman aged 45-59 years who had been exposed to COVID-19. Each CDR3 is given with its conserved first and last residue. The D gene is left open where the match is weak. The size of a clone is reported for some rows only, either as once, few or many, or as a class for expanded clones.

clone size	CDR3 length	D gene	V gene	J gene	CDR3 protein	CDR3 DNA
-	20	-	TRBV21-1	TRBJ1-1	CASSNDDRGQGIPLNTEAFF	TGTGCCAGCAGCAACGACGATAGGGGACAGGGCATCCCCCTGAACACTGAAGCTTTCTTT
few	16	-	TRBV19	TRBJ1-6	CASSKWKTGNNSPLHF	TGTGCCAGTAGTAAATGGAAAACAGGGAATAATTCACCCCTCCACTTT
-	15	TRBD1	TRBV4-2	TRBJ1-5	CASSQDGTGVQPQHF	TGTGCCAGCAGCCAAGACGGGACAGGGGTTCAGCCCCAGCATTTT
-	15	-	TRBV3-1/TRBV3-2	TRBJ1-1	CASSPVGQGNTEAFF	TGTGCCAGCAGCCCGGTGGGGCAGGGCAATACTGAAGCTTTCTTT
-	14	-	TRBV13	TRBJ2-7	CASSLVRGQSEQYF	TGTGCCAGCAGCTTAGTAAGGGGTCAGAGCGAGCAGTACTTC
-	13	TRBD1	TRBV29-1	TRBJ1-3	CSVDRGNGNTIYF	TGCAGCGTGGACAGGGGCAATGGAAACACCATATATTTT
-	13	-	TRBV6-5	TRBJ1-5	CASRDNSNQPQHF	TGTGCCAGCCGGGACAACTCCAATCAGCCCCAGCATTTT
-	15	-	TRBV7-9	TRBJ1-6	CASSRATGYNSPLHF	TGTGCCAGCAGCCGAGCGACTGGGTATAATTCACCCCTCCACTTT
-	17	-	TRBV12-2	TRBJ1-5	CASRFRPDRAVCQPQHF	TGTGCAAGTCGCTTCCGACCGGACAGGGCGGTTTGTCAGCCCCAGCATTTT
-	16	-	TRBV4-2	TRBJ2-7	CASSQDLAEDSYEQYF	TGTGCCAGCAGCCAAGATTTGGCAGAGGATTCCTACGAGCAGTACTTC
-	11	-	TRBV20-1	TRBJ1-1	CSVGGSTEAFF	TGCAGTGTGGGGGGAAGTACTGAAGCTTTCTTT
-	16	TRBD1	TRBV5-4	TRBJ1-5	CASSIGTGGPNQPQHF	TGTGCCAGCAGCATAGGGACAGGGGGTCCCAATCAGCCCCAGCATTTT
-	15	TRBD2	TRBV15	TRBJ2-1	CATSRGGGGYNEQFF	TGTGCCACCAGCAGGGGCGGGGGGGGCTACAATGAGCAGTTCTTC
-	17	-	TRBV19	TRBJ1-1	CASRSHLQGRMNTEAFF	TGTGCCAGTAGATCCCACCTACAGGGCCGGATGAACACTGAAGCTTTCTTT
-	16	TRBD1	TRBV7-2	TRBJ2-7	CASSLARAGGEYEQYF	TGTGCCAGCAGCTTAGCGAGGGCAGGGGGTGAATACGAGCAGTACTTC
-	14	TRBD1	TRBV3-1/TRBV3-2	TRBJ1-5	CASSATGSRQPQHF	TGTGCCAGCAGCGCGACAGGGAGTAGGCAGCCCCAGCATTTT
-	18	TRBD2	TRBV7-9	TRBJ2-5	CASSGNRETSGGMETQYF	TGTGCCAGCAGCGGCAACAGGGAGACTAGCGGGGGGATGGAGACCCAGTACTTC